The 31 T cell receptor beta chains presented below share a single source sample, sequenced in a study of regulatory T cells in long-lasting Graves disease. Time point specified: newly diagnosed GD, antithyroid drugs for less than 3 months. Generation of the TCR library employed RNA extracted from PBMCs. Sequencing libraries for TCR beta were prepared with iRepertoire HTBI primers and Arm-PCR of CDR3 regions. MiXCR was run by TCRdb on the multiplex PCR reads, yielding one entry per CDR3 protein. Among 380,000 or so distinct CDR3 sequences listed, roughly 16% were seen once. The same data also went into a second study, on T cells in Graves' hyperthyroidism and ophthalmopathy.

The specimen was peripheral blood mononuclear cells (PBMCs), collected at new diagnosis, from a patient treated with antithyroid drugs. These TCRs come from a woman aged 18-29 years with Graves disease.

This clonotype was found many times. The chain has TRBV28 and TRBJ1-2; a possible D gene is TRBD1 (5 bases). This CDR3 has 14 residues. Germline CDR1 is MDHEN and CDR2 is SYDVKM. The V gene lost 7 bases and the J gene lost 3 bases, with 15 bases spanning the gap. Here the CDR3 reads CASIDPGGYYGYTF. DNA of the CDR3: TGTGCCAGCATCGACCCGGGGGGGTACTATGGCTACACCTTC.

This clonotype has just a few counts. The CDR3 sequence: CASSPAGGLDTGELFF. The DNA of the CDR3 is TGTGCCAGCAGCCCAGCGGGGGGGCTGGACACCGGGGAGCTGTTTTTT. This chain links TRBV6-1 with TRBJ2-2; 10 bases are a match to TRBD2. The CDR3 runs to 16 residues. The germline gives CDR1 MNHNS, CDR2 SASEGT. Unmatched junction bases numbered 7, after V lost 6 bases and J lost 3 bases.

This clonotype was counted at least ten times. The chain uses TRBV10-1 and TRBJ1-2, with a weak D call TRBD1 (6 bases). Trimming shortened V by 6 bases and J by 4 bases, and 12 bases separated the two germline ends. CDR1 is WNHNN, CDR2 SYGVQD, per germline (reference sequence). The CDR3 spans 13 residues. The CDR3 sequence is CASSLRGTYGYTF. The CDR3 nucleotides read TGCGCCAGCAGCCTCAGGGGTACCTATGGCTACACCTTC.

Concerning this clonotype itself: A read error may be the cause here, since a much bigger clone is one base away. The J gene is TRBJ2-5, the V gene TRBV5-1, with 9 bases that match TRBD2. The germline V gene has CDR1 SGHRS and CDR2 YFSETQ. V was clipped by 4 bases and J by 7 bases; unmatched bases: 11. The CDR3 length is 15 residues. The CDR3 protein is CASSDAGTSSGTQYF. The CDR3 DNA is TGCGCCAGCAGCGACGCCGGGACTAGCAGCGGGACCCAGTACTTC.

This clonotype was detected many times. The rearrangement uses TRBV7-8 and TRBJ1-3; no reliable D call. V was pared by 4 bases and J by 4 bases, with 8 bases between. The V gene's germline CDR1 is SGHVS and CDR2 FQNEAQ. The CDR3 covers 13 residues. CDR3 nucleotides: TGTGCCAGCAGCTCCCCTGGAGGAAACACCATATATTTT. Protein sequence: CASSSPGGNTIYF.

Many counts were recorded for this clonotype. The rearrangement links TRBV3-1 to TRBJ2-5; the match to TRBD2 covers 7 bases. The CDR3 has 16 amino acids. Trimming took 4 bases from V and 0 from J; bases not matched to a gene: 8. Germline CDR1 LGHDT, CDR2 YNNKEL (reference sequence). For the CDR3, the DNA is TGTGCCAGCAGCCGAATCACCGGGACTAACCAAGAGACCCAGTACTTC. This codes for CASSRITGTNQETQYF.

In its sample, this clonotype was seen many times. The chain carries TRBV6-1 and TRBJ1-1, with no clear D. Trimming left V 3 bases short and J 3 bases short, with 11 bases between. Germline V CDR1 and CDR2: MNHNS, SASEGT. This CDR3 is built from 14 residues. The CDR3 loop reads CASSDTGSYTEAFF. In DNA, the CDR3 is TGTGCCAGCAGTGACACGGGGAGCTACACTGAAGCTTTCTTT.

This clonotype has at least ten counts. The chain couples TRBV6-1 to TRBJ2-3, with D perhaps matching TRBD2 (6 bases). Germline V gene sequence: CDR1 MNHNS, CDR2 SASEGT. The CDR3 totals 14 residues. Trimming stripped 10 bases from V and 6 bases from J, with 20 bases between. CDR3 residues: CATRSSGLRDTQYF. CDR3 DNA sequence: TGTGCCACCCGGAGCAGCGGGTTGAGGGATACGCAGTATTTT.

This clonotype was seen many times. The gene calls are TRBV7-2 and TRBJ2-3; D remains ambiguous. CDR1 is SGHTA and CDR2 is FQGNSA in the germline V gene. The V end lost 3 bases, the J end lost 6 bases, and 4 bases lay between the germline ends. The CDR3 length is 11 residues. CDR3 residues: CASSLMDTQYF. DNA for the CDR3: TGTGCCAGCAGCTTGATGGATACGCAGTATTTT.

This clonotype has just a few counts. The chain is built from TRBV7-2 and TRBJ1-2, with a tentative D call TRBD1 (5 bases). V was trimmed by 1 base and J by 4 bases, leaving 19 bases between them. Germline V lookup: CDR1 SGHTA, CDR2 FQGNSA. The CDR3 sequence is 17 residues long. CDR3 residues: CASSLGVGRAVGYGYTF. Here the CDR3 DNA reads TGTGCCAGCAGCTTAGGGGTTGGCAGGGCGGTCGGCTATGGCTACACCTTC.

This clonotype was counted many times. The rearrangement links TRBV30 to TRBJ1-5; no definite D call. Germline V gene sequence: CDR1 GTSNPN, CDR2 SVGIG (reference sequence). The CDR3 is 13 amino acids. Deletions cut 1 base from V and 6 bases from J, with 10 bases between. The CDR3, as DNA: TGTGCCTGGAGTGAAACCGGGGTTCAGCCCCAGCATTTT. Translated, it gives CAWSETGVQPQHF.

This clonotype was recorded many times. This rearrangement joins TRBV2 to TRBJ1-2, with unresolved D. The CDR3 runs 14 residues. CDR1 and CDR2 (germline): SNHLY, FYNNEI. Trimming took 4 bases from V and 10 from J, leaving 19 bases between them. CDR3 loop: CASSGRSAPSIYTF. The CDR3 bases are TGTGCCAGCAGTGGACGGTCGGCTCCGAGTATCTACACCTTC.

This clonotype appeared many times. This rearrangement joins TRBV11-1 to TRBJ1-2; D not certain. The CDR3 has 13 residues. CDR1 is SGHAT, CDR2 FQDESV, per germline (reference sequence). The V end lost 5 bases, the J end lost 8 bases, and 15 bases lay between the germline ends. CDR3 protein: CASSDSVGSGYTF. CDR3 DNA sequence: TGTGCCAGCAGCGACTCGGTAGGCAGCGGCTACACCTTC.

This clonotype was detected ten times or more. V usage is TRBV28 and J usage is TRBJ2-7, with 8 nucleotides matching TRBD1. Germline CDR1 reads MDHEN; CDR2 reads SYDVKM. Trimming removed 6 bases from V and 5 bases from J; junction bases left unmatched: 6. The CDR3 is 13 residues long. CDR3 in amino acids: CASSRTGSNEQYF. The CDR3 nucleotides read TGTGCCAGCAGCCGGACAGGGAGCAACGAGCAGTACTTC.

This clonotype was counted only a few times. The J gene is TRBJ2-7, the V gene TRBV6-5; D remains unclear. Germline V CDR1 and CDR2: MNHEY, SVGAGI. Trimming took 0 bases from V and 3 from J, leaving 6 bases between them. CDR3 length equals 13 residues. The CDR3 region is CASSYSSNYEQYF. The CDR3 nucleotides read TGTGCCAGCAGTTACTCGTCGAACTACGAGCAGTACTTC.

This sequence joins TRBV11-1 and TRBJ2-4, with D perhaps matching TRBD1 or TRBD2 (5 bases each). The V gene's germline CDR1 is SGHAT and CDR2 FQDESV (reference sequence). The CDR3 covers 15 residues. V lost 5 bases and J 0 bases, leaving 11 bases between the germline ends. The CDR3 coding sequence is TGTGCCAGCAGCGTCCGGGGCAGAGCCAAAAACATTCAGTACTTC. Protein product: CASSVRGRAKNIQYF.

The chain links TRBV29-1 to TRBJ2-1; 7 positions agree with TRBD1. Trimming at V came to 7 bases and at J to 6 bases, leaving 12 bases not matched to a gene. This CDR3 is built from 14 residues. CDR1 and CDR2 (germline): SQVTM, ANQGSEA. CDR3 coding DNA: TGCAGCGCGGAGATATCGGGACAGCCCAATGAGCAGTTCTTC. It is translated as CSAEISGQPNEQFF.

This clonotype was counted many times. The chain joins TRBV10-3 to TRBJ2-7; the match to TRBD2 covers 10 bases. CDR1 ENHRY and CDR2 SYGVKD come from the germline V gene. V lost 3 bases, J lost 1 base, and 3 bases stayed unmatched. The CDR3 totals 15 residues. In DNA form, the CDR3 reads TGTGCCATCAGTGAAGGTAGCGGGGGGTCCTACGAGCAGTACTTC. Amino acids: CAISEGSGGSYEQYF.

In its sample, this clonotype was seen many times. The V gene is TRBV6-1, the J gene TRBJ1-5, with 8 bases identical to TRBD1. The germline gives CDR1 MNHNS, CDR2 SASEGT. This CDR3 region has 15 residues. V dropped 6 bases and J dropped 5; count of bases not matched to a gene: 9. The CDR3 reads CASSDGQGEYQPQHF. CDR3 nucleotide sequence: TGTGCCAGCAGCGATGGACAGGGAGAATATCAGCCCCAGCATTTT.

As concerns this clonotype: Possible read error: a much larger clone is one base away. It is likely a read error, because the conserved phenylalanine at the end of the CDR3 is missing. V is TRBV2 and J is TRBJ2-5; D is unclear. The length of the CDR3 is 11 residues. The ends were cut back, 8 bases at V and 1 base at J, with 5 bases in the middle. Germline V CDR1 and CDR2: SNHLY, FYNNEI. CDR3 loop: CASGIQETQYS. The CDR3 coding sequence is TGTGCCAGCGGGATCCAAGAGACCCAGTACTCC.

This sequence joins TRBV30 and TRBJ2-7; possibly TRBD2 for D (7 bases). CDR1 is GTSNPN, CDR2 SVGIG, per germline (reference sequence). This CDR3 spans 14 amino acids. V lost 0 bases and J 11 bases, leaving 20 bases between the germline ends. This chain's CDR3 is CAWSVLEGGGTKYF. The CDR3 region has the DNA TGTGCCTGGAGTGTGTTGGAAGGGGGGGGGACAAAGTACTTC. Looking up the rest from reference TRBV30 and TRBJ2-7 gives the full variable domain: SQTIHQWPATLVQPVGSPLSLECTVEGTSNPNLYWYRQAAGRGLQLLFYSVGIGQISSEVPQNLSASRPQDRQFILSSKKLLLSDSGFYLCAWSVLEGGGTKYFGPGTRLTVT.

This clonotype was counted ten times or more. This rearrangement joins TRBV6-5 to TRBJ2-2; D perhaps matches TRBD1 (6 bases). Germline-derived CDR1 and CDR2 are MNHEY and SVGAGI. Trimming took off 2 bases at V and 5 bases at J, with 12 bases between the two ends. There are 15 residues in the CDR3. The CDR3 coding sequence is TGTGCCAGCAGTTACGGGGACACCGAAACCGGGGAGCTGTTTTTT. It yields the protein CASSYGDTETGELFF.

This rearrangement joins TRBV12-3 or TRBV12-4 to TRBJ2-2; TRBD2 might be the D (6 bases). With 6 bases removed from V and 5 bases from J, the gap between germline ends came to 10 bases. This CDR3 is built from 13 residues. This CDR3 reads CASRSGETGELFF. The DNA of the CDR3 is TGTGCCAGCAGATCGGGGGAGACCGGGGAGCTGTTTTTT.

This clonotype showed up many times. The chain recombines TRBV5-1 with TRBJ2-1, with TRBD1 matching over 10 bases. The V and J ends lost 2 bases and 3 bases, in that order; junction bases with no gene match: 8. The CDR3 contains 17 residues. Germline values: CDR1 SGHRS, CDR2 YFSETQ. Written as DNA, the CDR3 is TGCGCCAGCAGCTTTCATCCCGGGACAGGGGACTACAATGAGCAGTTCTTC. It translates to CASSFHPGTGDYNEQFF.

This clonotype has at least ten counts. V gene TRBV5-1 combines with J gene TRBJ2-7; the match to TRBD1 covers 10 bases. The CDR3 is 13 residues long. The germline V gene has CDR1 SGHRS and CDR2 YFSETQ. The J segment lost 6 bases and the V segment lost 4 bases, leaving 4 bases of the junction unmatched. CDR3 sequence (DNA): TGCGCCAGCAGCCTGGACAGGGGGGCCGAGCAGTACTTC. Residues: CASSLDRGAEQYF.

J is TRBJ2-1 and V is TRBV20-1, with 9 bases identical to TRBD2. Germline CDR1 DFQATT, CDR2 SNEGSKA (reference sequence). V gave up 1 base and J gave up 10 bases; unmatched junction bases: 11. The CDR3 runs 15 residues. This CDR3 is CSARVWLAGSREQFF. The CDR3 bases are TGCAGTGCTAGAGTATGGCTAGCGGGGTCTAGGGAGCAGTTCTTC.

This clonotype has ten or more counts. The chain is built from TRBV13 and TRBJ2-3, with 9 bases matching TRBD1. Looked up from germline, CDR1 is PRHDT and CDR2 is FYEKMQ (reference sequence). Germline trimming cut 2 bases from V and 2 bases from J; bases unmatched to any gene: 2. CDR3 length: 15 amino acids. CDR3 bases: TGTGCCAGCAGCTTAACAGGGGGCACCACAGATACGCAGTATTTT. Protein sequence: CASSLTGGTTDTQYF.

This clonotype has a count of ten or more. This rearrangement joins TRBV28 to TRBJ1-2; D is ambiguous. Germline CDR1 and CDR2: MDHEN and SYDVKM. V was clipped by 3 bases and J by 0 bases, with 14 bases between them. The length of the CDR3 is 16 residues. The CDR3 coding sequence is TGTGCCAGCAGTTTCCCCCCGGGTGCGACTAACTATGGCTACACCTTC. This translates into CASSFPPGATNYGYTF.

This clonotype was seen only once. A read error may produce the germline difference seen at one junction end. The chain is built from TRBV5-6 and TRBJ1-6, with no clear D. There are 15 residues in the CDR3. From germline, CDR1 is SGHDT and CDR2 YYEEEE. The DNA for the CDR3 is TGTGCCAGCAGCTGGGAGGGCTCCTATAATTCACCCCGCCACTTT. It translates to CASSWEGSYNSPRHF.

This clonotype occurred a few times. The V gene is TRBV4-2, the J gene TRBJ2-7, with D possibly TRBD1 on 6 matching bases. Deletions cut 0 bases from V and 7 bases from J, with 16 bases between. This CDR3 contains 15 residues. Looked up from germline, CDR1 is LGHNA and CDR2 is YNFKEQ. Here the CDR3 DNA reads TGTGCCAGCAGCCAAGAGGCGTCAGGGGCGGAAGAGCAGTACTTC. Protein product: CASSQEASGAEEQYF.

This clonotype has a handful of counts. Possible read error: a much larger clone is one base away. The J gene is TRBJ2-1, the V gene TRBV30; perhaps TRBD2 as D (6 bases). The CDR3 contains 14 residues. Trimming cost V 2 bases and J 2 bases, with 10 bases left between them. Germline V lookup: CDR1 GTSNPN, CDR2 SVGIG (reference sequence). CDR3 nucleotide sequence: TGTGCCTGGAGTTCGGGGGAGCCCTACAATGAGCAGTTCTTC. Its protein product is CAWSSGEPYNEQFF.